Detailed here is one TCR beta chain. What it binds is not known. TCRdb re-called the reads with MiXCR, one entry per CDR3 protein. This sample has about 740,000 distinct CDR3 sequences, with around 35% found just once. The sample comes from a study of T cell repertoires in cytomegalovirus infection. Specimen: cultured PBMCs, collected from culture after CMV antigen stimulation. This receptor was taken from a human donor in good health (CMV status not recorded). Some clones in this sample may be carry-over from other donors' samples.

CDR3 DNA sequence: TGTGCCACTTCACTACAGGGCCGAGAGACCCAGTACTTC. Encoded protein: CATSLQGRETQYF. The chain is built from TRBV10-3 and TRBJ2-5; D perhaps matches TRBD1 (6 bases). The ends were cut back, 10 bases at V and 4 bases at J, with 16 bases in the middle. This CDR3 contains 13 residues. The V gene's germline CDR1 is ENHRY and CDR2 SYGVKD.